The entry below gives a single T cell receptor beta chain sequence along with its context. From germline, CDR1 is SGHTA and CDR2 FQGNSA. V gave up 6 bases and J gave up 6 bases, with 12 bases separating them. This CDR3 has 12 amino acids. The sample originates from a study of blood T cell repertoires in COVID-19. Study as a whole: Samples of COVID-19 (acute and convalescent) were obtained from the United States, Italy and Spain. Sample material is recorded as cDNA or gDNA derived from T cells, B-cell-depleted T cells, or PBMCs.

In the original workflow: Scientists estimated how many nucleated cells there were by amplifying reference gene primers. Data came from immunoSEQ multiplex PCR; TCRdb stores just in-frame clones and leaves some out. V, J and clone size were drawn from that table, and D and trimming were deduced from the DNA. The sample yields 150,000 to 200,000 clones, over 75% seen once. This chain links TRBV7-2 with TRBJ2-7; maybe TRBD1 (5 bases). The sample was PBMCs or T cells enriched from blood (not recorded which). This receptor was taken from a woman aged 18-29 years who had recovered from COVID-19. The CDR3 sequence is CASRFGRGEQYF. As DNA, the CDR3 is TGTGCCAGCAGATTCGGAAGGGGCGAGCAGTACTTC.